This T cell receptor beta chain was identified in a study of T cell responses to AZD1222 COVID-19 vaccine. Combined were second doses at about 4 or about 12 weeks. Overall study findings and caveats: Repertoires were obtained only post-peak T cell response. Possibly, clonal diversity was underestimated; donors were largely white British and included more females.

Method: immunoSEQ multiplex PCR; TCRdb's copy keeps in-frame clones and lacks some. This sample has approximately 210,000 clones; roughly 92% occur once, and the top ten carry 3.4%. The count of this clone is one. Its specificity is not known. Germline-derived CDR1 and CDR2 are MDHEN and SYDVKM. The CDR3 runs 15 residues. Trimming left V 3 bases short and J 4 bases short, with 12 bases between. This sequence originates from an adult who received the AZD1222 COVID-19 vaccine. This sequence joins TRBV28 and TRBJ1-4; tentative D call: TRBD1 (5 bases). This sample comprised peripheral blood, obtained 28 days after the second AZD1222 dose. CDR3 sequence (DNA): TGTGCCAGCAGTTTTGGAGGGACGAATAATGAAAAACTGTTTTTT. Amino acid sequence: CASSFGGTNNEKLFF.